This note documents a single T cell receptor beta chain sequence. The antigen is unknown. The sample originates from a study of blood T cells in healthy people across ages. Overall study findings and caveats: Versus aged donors, long-lived donors had higher diversity and more naive CD4+ cells. A strong correlation was seen between TCR beta diversity and naive T cell percentage.

It was with a sample-barcoded 5' primer and a J-beta primer mix that a second PCR of roughly 7 to 12 cycles was run. TCRdb re-analysed the 5' RACE reads in MiXCR, keeping a single row per CDR3 protein. The sample gives about 510,000 distinct CDR3 sequences, roughly a quarter of which show up once; roughly 3.5% is in the top ten. Germline CDR1 is SGHTA and CDR2 is FQGNSA. CDR3 length: 14 residues. Trimming pared 2 bases from V and 4 bases from J, leaving 11 bases between. The same data also contributed to another study, on T cells of mothers and their children. From that study: Unrelated pairs and related pairs have their TCR recombination output shaped similarly by thymic selection.

Sequenced sample: blood. The V call is TRBV7-2, the J call TRBJ1-2; a weak D match, TRBD1 (6 bases). The receptor was derived from a boy aged 2-9 years in good health. CDR3 DNA: TGTGCCAGCAGCTTAAGCAGGGGCCCCTATGGCTACACCTTC. Its protein product is CASSLSRGPYGYTF.